The clone carrying this TCR beta chain was observed a few times. The antigen is unknown. V was pared by 3 bases and J by 8 bases, with 10 bases between. The CDR3 covers 12 residues. Germline CDR1 reads LNHDA; CDR2 reads SQIVND (reference sequence). Sequencing was at survey level. The assay was immunoSEQ multiplex PCR, and TCRdb's table has in-frame clones only and misses some. This sample has about 46,000 clones, with about 86% found just once. The data were obtained in a study of STAT5B mutations in CD4+ large granular lymphocyte leukemia. Overall study results and limits: Patient CD4-sorted repertoires stayed more clonal than healthy ones after leukemic-clone removal. Compared with healthy controls (2/35), patient top clones favored TRBV06 (8/27).

The receptor was derived from a human donor in good health. The sequenced sample was CD4+ T cells from blood buffy coats. The chain is built from TRBV19 and TRBJ1-2, with unresolved D. The CDR3 is CASSISQRGYTF. The CDR3 DNA is TGTGCCAGTAGTATTAGCCAAAGAGGCTACACCTTC.